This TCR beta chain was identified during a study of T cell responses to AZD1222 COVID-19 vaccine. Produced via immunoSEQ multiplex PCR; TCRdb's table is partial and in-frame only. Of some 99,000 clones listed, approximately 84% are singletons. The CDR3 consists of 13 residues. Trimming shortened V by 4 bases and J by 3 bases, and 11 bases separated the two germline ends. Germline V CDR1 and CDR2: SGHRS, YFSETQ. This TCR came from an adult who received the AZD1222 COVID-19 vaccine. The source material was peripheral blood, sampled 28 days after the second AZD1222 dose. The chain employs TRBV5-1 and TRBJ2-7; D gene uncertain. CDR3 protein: CASSKAHFYEQYF. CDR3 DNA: TGCGCCAGCAGCAAGGCCCATTTCTACGAGCAGTACTTC.